This TCR beta chain was documented in a study of identical twins. Notes on the study in general: In monozygotic twins, models underestimated the sharing of out-of-frame TCR alpha. It was cross-sectional statistical analysis, not following the same donors, that the conclusions relied on. Out-of-frame alpha sequences that twins shared showed excess low generation probability.

Concerning this clonotype: What it binds is not known.

TCRdb re-called the 5' RACE reads with MiXCR, one entry per CDR3 protein. Of about 240,000 distinct CDR3 sequences listed, more than 9.5% are singletons. These data were also filed under a second study, of yellow fever vaccine responses in identical twins.

The sample consisted of memory (CD45RO+) T cells sorted from blood. The TCR was taken from a woman aged 18-35 years in good health.

The DNA for the CDR3 is TGTGCCAGCAGAATTTGGGGGGATCCTTACAATGAGCAGTTCTTC. Its protein is CASRIWGDPYNEQFF. The chain recombines TRBV7-9 with TRBJ2-1, with D possibly matching TRBD2 (6 bases). V lost 6 bases, J lost 4 bases, and 16 bases lay in between. CDR1 and CDR2 from the germline V gene are SEHNR and FQNEAQ (reference sequence). This CDR3 contains 15 residues. The whole variable domain, remainder taken from reference TRBV7-9 and TRBJ2-1, is DTGVSQNPRHKITKRGQNVTFRCDPISEHNRLYWYRQTLGQGPEFLTYFQNEAQLEKSRLLSDRFSAERPKGSFSTLEIQRTEQGDSAMYLCASRIWGDPYNEQFFGPGTRLTVL.